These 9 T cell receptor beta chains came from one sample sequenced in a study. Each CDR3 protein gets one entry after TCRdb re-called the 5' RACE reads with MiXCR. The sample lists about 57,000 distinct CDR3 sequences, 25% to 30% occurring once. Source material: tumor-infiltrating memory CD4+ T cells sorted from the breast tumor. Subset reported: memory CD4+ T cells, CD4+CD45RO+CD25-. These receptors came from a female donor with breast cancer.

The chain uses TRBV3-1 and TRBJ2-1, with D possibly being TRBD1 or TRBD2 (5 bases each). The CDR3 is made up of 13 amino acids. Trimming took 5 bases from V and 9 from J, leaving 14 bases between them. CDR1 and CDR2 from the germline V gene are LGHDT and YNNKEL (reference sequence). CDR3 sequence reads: CASSYRTLGEQFF. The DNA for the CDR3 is TGTGCCAGCAGCTACAGGACTTTGGGTGAGCAGTTCTTC.

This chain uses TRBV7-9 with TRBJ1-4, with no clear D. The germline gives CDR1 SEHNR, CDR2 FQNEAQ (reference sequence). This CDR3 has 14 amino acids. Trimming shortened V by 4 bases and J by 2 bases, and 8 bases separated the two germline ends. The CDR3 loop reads CASSSTFTNEKLFF. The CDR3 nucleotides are TGTGCCAGCAGCTCGACCTTTACTAATGAAAAACTGTTTTTT. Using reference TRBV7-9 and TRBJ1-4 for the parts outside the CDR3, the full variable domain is DTGVSQNPRHKITKRGQNVTFRCDPISEHNRLYWYRQTLGQGPEFLTYFQNEAQLEKSRLLSDRFSAERPKGSFSTLEIQRTEQGDSAMYLCASSSTFTNEKLFFGSGTQLSVL.

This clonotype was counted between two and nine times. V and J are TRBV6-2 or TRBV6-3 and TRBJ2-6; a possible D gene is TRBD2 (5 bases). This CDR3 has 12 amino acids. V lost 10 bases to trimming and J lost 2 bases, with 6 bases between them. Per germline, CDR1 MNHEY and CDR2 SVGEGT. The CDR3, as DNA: TGTGCCACGGGAACTGGGGCCAACGTCCTGACTTTC. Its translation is CATGTGANVLTF.

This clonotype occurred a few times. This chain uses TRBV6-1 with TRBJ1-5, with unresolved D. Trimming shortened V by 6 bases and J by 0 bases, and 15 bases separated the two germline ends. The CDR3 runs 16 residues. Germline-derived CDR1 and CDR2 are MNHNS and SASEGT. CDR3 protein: CASSHTPRISNQPQHF. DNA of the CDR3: TGTGCCAGCAGCCACACCCCGCGGATTAGCAATCAGCCCCAGCATTTT.

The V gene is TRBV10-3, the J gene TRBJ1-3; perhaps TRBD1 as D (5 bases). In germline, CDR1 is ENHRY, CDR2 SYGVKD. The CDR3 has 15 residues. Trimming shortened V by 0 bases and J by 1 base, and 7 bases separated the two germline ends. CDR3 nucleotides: TGTGCCATCAGTGAGTCGGGGGTTTCTGGAAACACCATATATTTT. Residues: CAISESGVSGNTIYF.

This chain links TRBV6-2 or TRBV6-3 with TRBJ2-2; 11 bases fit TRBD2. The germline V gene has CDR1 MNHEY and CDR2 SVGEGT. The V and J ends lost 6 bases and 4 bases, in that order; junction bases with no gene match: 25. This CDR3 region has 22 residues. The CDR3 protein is CASRTRRLAGTLGVVFTGELFF. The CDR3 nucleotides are TGTGCCAGCAGGACCAGGCGACTAGCGGGAACCCTGGGGGTTGTTTTCACCGGGGAGCTGTTTTTT.

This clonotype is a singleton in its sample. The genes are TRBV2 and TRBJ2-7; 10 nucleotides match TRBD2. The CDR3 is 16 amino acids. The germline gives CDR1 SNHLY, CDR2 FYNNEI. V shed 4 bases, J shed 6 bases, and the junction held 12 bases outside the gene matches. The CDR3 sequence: CASSAPRASGSSEQYF. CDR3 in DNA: TGTGCCAGCAGTGCCCCCCGGGCTAGCGGGAGCTCCGAGCAGTACTTC.

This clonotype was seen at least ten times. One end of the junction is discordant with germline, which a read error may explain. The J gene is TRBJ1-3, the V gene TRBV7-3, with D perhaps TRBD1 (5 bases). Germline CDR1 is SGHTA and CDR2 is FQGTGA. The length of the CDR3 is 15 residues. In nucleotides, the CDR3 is TGTGCCAGCAGCGTAACAGGAGACTCTGGAAACACCATATATTTT. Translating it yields CASSVTGDSGNTIYF. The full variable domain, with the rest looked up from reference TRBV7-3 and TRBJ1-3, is GAGVSQTPSNKVTEKGKYVELRCDPISGHTALYWYRQSLGQGPEFLIYFQGTGAADDSGLPNDRFFAVRPEGSVSTLKIQRTERGDSAVYLCASSVTGDSGNTIYFGEGSWLTVV.

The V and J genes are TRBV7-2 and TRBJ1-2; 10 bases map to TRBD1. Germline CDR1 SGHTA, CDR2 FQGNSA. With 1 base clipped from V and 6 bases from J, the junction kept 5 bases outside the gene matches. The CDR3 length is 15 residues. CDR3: CASSLGWGQGNGYTF. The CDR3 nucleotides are TGTGCCAGCAGCTTAGGATGGGGACAGGGGAATGGCTACACCTTC.